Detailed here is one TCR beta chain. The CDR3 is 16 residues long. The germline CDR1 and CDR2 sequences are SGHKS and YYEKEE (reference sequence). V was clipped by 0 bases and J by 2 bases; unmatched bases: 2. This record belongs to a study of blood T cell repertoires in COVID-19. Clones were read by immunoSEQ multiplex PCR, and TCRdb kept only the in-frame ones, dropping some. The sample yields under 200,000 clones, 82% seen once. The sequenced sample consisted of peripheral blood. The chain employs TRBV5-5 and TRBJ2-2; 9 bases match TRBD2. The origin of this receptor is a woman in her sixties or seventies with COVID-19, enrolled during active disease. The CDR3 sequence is CASSLASGVNTGELFF. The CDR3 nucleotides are TGTGCCAGCAGCTTGGCTAGCGGGGTTAACACCGGGGAGCTGTTTTTT.